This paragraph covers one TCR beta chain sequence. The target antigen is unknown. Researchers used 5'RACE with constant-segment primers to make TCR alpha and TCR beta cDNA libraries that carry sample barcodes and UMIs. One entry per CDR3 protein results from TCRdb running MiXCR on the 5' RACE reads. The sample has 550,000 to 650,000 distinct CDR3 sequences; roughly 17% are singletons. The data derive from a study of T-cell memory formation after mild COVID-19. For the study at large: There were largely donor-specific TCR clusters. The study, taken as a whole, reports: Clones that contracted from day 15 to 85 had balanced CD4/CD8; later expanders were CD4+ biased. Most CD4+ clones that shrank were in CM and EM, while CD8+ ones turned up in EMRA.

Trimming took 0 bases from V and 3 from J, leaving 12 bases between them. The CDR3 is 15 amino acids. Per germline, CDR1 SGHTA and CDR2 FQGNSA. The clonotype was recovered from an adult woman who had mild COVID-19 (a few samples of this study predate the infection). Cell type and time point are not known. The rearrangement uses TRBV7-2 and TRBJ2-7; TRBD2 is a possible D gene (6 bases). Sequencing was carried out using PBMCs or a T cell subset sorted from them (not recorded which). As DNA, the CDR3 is TGTGCCAGCAGCTTAGCTAGCGGAGATATCTACGAGCAGTACTTC. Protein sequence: CASSLASGDIYEQYF.